This T cell receptor beta chain was retrieved from a study of T-cell reconstitution after alpha-beta-depleted transplantation in children. CDR3 size: 15 residues. V trimming: 0 bases; J trimming: 6 bases; junction bases outside the gene matches: 7. Germline V lookup: CDR1 DFQATT, CDR2 SNEGSKA (reference sequence). For TCRbeta, the library was prepared with unique molecular identifiers. Each CDR3 protein is one row after TCRdb ran MiXCR on the PCR reads. The data show around 200,000 distinct CDR3 sequences, roughly 10% seen once. The receptor was isolated from a human donor who donated a stem cell graft to a child with acute lymphoblastic leukemia. The rearrangement links TRBV20-1 to TRBJ1-2, with 10 bases lining up with TRBD1. Sequences were derived from PBMCs from the stem cell graft donor, sampled from the stem cell graft. The CDR3 spells CSAREGQGIRNGYTF. The CDR3 region has the DNA TGCAGTGCTAGAGAGGGACAGGGGATTAGGAATGGCTACACCTTC.